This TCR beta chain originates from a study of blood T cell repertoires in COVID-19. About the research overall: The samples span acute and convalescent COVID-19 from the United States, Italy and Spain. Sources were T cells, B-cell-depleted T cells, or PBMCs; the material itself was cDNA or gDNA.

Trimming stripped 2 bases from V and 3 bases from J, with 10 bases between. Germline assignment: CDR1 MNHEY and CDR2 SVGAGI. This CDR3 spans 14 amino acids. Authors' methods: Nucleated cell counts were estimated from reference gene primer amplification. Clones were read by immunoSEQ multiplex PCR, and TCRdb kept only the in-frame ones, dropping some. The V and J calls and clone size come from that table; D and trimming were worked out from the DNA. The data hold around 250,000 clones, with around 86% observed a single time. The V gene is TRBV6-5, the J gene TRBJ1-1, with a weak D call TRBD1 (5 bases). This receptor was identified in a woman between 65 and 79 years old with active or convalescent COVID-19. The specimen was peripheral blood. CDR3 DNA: TGTGCCAGCAGTTACAAGCGGGGCGACACTGAAGCTTTCTTT. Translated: CASSYKRGDTEAFF.